The 29 T cell receptor beta chains given below trace back to one sample, sequenced in a study of PD-L1 blockade in urothelial cancer. Regarding time point: pretreatment peripheral blood. Here immunoSEQ multiplex PCR was the method, and the copy in TCRdb shows in-frame clones only, minus some. The sample consists of some 56,000 clones, around 84% of them appearing once. Here the sequenced sample was PBMCs, taken around atezolizumab (anti-PD-L1) treatment. The receptors originated from a man aged 50 or older with urothelial cancer.

V and J are TRBV7-9 and TRBJ1-4; 7 bases align to TRBD1. Germline V gives CDR1 SEHNR, CDR2 FQNEAQ (reference sequence). V lost 5 bases and J lost 5; bases outside the gene matches: 14. The CDR3 sequence is 17 residues long. CDR3 region: CASSEITPDRENEKLFF. The DNA for the CDR3 is TGTGCCAGCAGCGAAATAACGCCCGACAGGGAAAATGAAAAACTGTTTTTT.

CDR3 nucleotide sequence: TGTGCCAGCAGCCCGCCATTAGTCGGTAATGAGCAGTTCTTC. Its protein is CASSPPLVGNEQFF. The V call is TRBV11-2, the J call TRBJ2-1; D uncertain. The CDR3 runs 14 residues. The V and J ends lost 5 bases and 7 bases respectively, with 15 bases between them. Germline V gene sequence: CDR1 SGHAT, CDR2 FQNNGV.

V and J are TRBV11-3 and TRBJ2-3; no definite D call. This CDR3 has 12 residues. V was trimmed by 5 bases and J by 3 bases, leaving 6 bases between them. Per the germline V gene, CDR1 is SGHNT and CDR2 is YENEEA. CDR3 bases: TGTGCCAGCAGCCCAGGTACAGATACGCAGTATTTT. Translating gives CASSPGTDTQYF.

This rearrangement joins TRBV5-6 to TRBJ2-1, with 7 nucleotides matching TRBD1. In germline, CDR1 is SGHDT, CDR2 YYEEEE. J lost 3 bases, V lost 0 bases, and 3 bases had no gene match. This CDR3 is built from 15 residues. CDR3 sequence (DNA): TGTGCCAGCAGCTTGGGGGACAGACACTACAATGAGCAGTTCTTC. Its translation is CASSLGDRHYNEQFF.

This clone was observed a handful of times. This chain links TRBV2 with TRBJ2-2, with D uncertain. Per germline, CDR1 SNHLY and CDR2 FYNNEI. The CDR3 sequence is 14 residues long. Trimming stripped 3 bases from V and 5 bases from J, with 10 bases between. The CDR3 reads CASSEVRSTGELFF. DNA of the CDR3: TGTGCCAGCAGTGAGGTTAGAAGTACCGGGGAGCTGTTTTTT.

The chain uses TRBV4-2 and TRBJ2-5; 9 bases align to TRBD2. CDR3 size: 15 residues. The V gene end was trimmed by 0 bases and the J gene end by 1 base; junction bases not matched to a gene: 0. From germline, CDR1 is LGHNA and CDR2 YNFKEQ. The CDR3 sequence: CASSQERGGQETQYF. The CDR3 DNA is TGTGCCAGCAGCCAAGAGCGGGGGGGCCAAGAGACCCAGTACTTC.

In its sample, this clone was seen a few times. V usage is TRBV7-2 and J usage is TRBJ2-1; possible D gene TRBD2, 5 bases. The V end lost 1 base, the J end lost 4 bases, and 17 bases lay between the germline ends. The CDR3 runs 17 residues. Germline V CDR1 and CDR2: SGHTA, FQGNSA. CDR3 in amino acids: CASSLGKTTRFYNEQFF. In nucleotides, the CDR3 is TGTGCCAGCAGCTTAGGGAAGACTACGCGTTTTTACAATGAGCAGTTCTTC. The full variable domain, in which reference TRBV7-2 and TRBJ2-1 provide the parts outside the CDR3, is GAGVSQSPSNKVTEKGKDVELRCDPISGHTALYWYRQSLGQGLEFLIYFQGNSAPDKSGLPSDRFSAERTGGSVSTLTIQRTQQEDSAVYLCASSLGKTTRFYNEQFFGPGTRLTVL.

V usage is TRBV4-3 and J usage is TRBJ2-3; 7 bases map to TRBD1. Germline loops: CDR1 LGHNA, CDR2 YSLEER. Germline trimming cut 0 bases from V and 0 bases from J; bases unmatched to any gene: 3. CDR3 length: 16 residues. CDR3 sequence reads: CASSQEKDRSTDTQYF. CDR3 nucleotides: TGCGCCAGCAGCCAAGAAAAGGACAGGAGCACAGATACGCAGTATTTT.

This chain joins TRBV29-1 and TRBJ2-7, with D unresolved. CDR1 and CDR2 (germline): SQVTM, ANQGSEA. The CDR3 spans 11 residues. V lost 3 bases, J lost 7 bases, and 10 bases lay in between. CDR3: CSVESRWEQYF. Here the CDR3 DNA reads TGCAGCGTTGAGAGTAGATGGGAGCAGTACTTC.

This clone is a singleton in its sample. The chain combines TRBV19 with TRBJ2-1; a weak D match, TRBD1 (6 bases). Trimming left V 4 bases short and J 8 bases short, with 15 bases between. The germline V gene encodes CDR1 LNHDA and CDR2 SQIVND (reference sequence). The CDR3 contains 14 residues. CDR3: CASSRQGNPHEQFF. CDR3 coding DNA: TGTGCCAGTAGTAGGCAGGGGAACCCTCATGAGCAGTTCTTC.

The chain carries TRBV4-3 and TRBJ2-2; the match to TRBD2 covers 9 bases. V trimming: 3 bases; J trimming: 6 bases; junction bases outside the gene matches: 8. Germline V lookup: CDR1 LGHNA, CDR2 YSLEER. CDR3 size: 16 residues. DNA for the CDR3: TGCGCCAGCAGCCAGGGGACTAGCCTAGGGTCCGGGGAGCTGTTTTTT. Its protein product is CASSQGTSLGSGELFF.

The rearrangement uses TRBV6-5 and TRBJ2-3; D perhaps matches TRBD2 (6 bases). The CDR3 spans 13 residues. Deletions cut 8 bases from V and 1 base from J, with 10 bases between. Germline assignment: CDR1 MNHEY and CDR2 SVGAGI. CDR3 DNA: TGTGCCAGCTTGGGGGGAGGCACAGATACGCAGTATTTT. Amino acid sequence: CASLGGGTDTQYF.

The chain combines TRBV7-2 with TRBJ1-5; TRBD1 might be the D (6 bases). V gave up 5 bases and J gave up 0 bases, with 14 bases separating them. Germline CDR1 is SGHTA and CDR2 is FQGNSA. CDR3 length: 16 amino acids. CDR3 sequence (DNA): TGTGCCAGCAGCCTGCTAGGGGGGGATAGCAATCAGCCCCAGCATTTT. Translating it yields CASSLLGGDSNQPQHF.

The gene calls are TRBV4-2 and TRBJ2-3; TRBD1 matches 9 bases. J was trimmed by 8 bases and V by 0 bases; bases with no gene match: 0. Germline loops: CDR1 LGHNA, CDR2 YNFKEQ. The CDR3 consists of 13 residues. The CDR3 sequence is CASSQETGGTQYF. As DNA, the CDR3 is TGTGCCAGCAGCCAAGAGACAGGGGGTACGCAGTATTTT.

This rearrangement joins TRBV5-1 to TRBJ2-3, with no clear D. Per germline, CDR1 SGHRS and CDR2 YFSETQ. The CDR3 runs 16 residues. Trimming shortened V by 4 bases and J by 0 bases, and 15 bases separated the two germline ends. CDR3 coding DNA: TGCGCCAGCAGCCCTACGCCGAGCCGTAGCACAGATACGCAGTATTTT. It yields the protein CASSPTPSRSTDTQYF. Full variable domain (rest looked up from reference TRBV5-1 and TRBJ2-3): KAGVTQTPRYLIKTRGQQVTLSCSPISGHRSVSWYQQTPGQGLQFLFEYFSETQRNKGNFPGRFSGRQFSNSRSEMNVSTLELGDSALYLCASSPTPSRSTDTQYFGPGTRLTVL.

The chain recombines TRBV12-5 with TRBJ2-7; 7 positions agree with TRBD1. The CDR3 sequence is 15 residues long. Trimming cost V 6 bases and J 3 bases; bases outside gene matches: 11. The germline CDR1 and CDR2 sequences are LGHNT and FRNRAP. DNA of the CDR3: TGTGCTAGTGGCTCCGGGACAGTCCACCACTACGAGCAGTACTTC. It encodes CASGSGTVHHYEQYF.

Written as DNA, the CDR3 is TGTGCCAGCAGCGCCAATGCCGGGACATCCTACGAGCAGTACTTC. Translation: CASSANAGTSYEQYF. The V gene is TRBV9, the J gene TRBJ2-7, with D maybe TRBD1 (6 bases). CDR3 length equals 15 residues. Trimming cost V 3 bases and J 1 base, with 14 bases left between them. Germline assignment: CDR1 SGDLS and CDR2 YYNGEE.

The rearrangement uses TRBV9 and TRBJ1-6, with TRBD1 matching 9 bases. The V gene's germline CDR1 is SGDLS and CDR2 YYNGEE. The CDR3 extends over 16 amino acids. The ends lost 3 bases at V and 10 bases at J; junction bases unmatched: 11. The CDR3: CASSALSGTGPSPLHF. The CDR3 coding sequence is TGTGCCAGCAGCGCCTTGTCCGGGACAGGGCCCTCACCCCTCCACTTT. The variable domain in full, completed from reference TRBV9 and TRBJ1-6, reads DSGVTQTPKHLITATGQRVTLRCSPRSGDLSVYWYQQSLDQGLQFLIQYYNGEERAKGNILERFSAQQFPDLHSELNLSSLELGDSALYFCASSALSGTGPSPLHFGNGTRLTVT.

The V call is TRBV11-2, the J call TRBJ2-2, with TRBD1 as a possible D gene (6 bases). The CDR3 contains 14 residues. Trimming left V 6 bases short and J 0 bases short, with 8 bases between. Germline values: CDR1 SGHAT, CDR2 FQNNGV. The CDR3 sequence: CASSRDTNTGELFF. CDR3 in DNA: TGTGCCAGCAGTCGGGACACGAACACCGGGGAGCTGTTTTTT.

The chain has TRBV30 and TRBJ2-7, with 11 nucleotides matching TRBD2. This CDR3 comprises 16 residues. Losses at the gene ends were 3 bases for V and 3 bases for J; bases not matched to a gene: 10. Germline values: CDR1 GTSNPN, CDR2 SVGIG (reference sequence). The chain's CDR3 is CAWSNGGTSGLYEQYF. DNA of the CDR3: TGTGCCTGGAGCAACGGGGGGACTAGCGGACTCTACGAGCAGTACTTC.

The V gene is TRBV11-2, the J gene TRBJ2-3; TRBD2 aligns across 12 bases. CDR3 size: 15 residues. Germline values: CDR1 SGHAT, CDR2 FQNNGV. The trim removed 5 bases at V and 9 bases at J, leaving 9 bases unmatched. CDR3 amino acids: CASSAPLLAGGTQYF. CDR3 coding DNA: TGTGCCAGCAGCGCGCCCCTACTAGCGGGGGGAACGCAGTATTTT.

The chain uses TRBV19 and TRBJ2-1; D may be TRBD1 (5 bases). Trimming removed 7 bases from V and 4 bases from J, with 14 bases in between. CDR3 length: 14 residues. Germline lookup yields CDR1 LNHDA and CDR2 SQIVND (reference sequence). The CDR3 bases are TGTGCCAGTACCAACGGACAAGAATACAATGAGCAGTTCTTC. Amino acid sequence: CASTNGQEYNEQFF.

The table lists this clone with a count of one. The chain has TRBV7-9 and TRBJ1-3, with D possibly matching TRBD1 (6 bases). The CDR3 loop spans 17 amino acids. V lost 2 bases, J lost 3 bases, and 17 bases lay in between. Germline V gene sequence: CDR1 SEHNR, CDR2 FQNEAQ (reference sequence). Written as DNA, the CDR3 is TGTGCCAGCAGCTTAATAGCTGGGGGCCTAGGTGGAAACACCATATATTTT. It yields the protein CASSLIAGGLGGNTIYF. The full variable domain, with the rest looked up from reference TRBV7-9 and TRBJ1-3, is DTGVSQNPRHKITKRGQNVTFRCDPISEHNRLYWYRQTLGQGPEFLTYFQNEAQLEKSRLLSDRFSAERPKGSFSTLEIQRTEQGDSAMYLCASSLIAGGLGGNTIYFGEGSWLTVV.

The chain uses TRBV7-3 and TRBJ2-3; TRBD2 matches 9 bases. The CDR3 contains 15 residues. Losses at the gene ends were 1 base for V and 6 bases for J; bases not matched to a gene: 5. CDR1 SGHTA and CDR2 FQGTGA come from the germline V gene. The CDR3 nucleotides are TGTGCCAGCAGCTTAAGCGGGGGGGCATATGATACGCAGTATTTT. Protein product: CASSLSGGAYDTQYF.

This rearrangement joins TRBV29-1 to TRBJ2-2, with D uncertain. V lost 8 bases to trimming and J lost 0 bases, with 7 bases between them. The CDR3 length is 12 residues. Germline values: CDR1 SQVTM, CDR2 ANQGSEA. The CDR3 DNA reads TGCAGCTATGGCACGAACACCGGGGAGCTGTTTTTT. Its protein product is CSYGTNTGELFF.

Here the CDR3 reads CADLANGIFGTGELFF. In DNA form, the CDR3 reads TGCGCCGACCTAGCGAACGGGATATTCGGCACCGGGGAGCTGTTTTTT. V gene TRBV4-1 combines with J gene TRBJ2-2; tentatively, D is TRBD2 (6 bases). CDR1 and CDR2 from the germline V gene are MGHRA and YSYEKL. V lost 11 bases to trimming and J lost 4 bases, with 23 bases between them. The CDR3 totals 16 residues.

Only a few counts were recorded for this clone. The V call is TRBV4-1, the J call TRBJ2-4, with D uncertain. The CDR3 totals 16 residues. The germline V gene encodes CDR1 MGHRA and CDR2 YSYEKL. Trimming removed 0 bases from V and 0 bases from J, with 9 bases in between. The CDR3 here is CASSQDDFIAKNIQYF. CDR3 DNA: TGCGCCAGCAGCCAAGATGACTTTATAGCCAAAAACATTCAGTACTTC.

This rearrangement joins TRBV18 to TRBJ1-3; D not certain. The CDR3 consists of 14 residues. Germline loops: CDR1 KGHSH, CDR2 LQKENI. V was trimmed by 1 base and J by 3 bases, leaving 7 bases between them. CDR3: CASSPHPDGNTIYF. The CDR3 DNA reads as TGTGCCAGCTCACCACACCCAGATGGAAACACCATATATTTT. The full variable domain, rest sourced from reference TRBV18 and TRBJ1-3, is NAGVMQNPRHLVRRRGQEARLRCSPMKGHSHVYWYRQLPEEGLKFMVYLQKENIIDESGMPKERFSAEFPKEGPSILRIQQVVRGDSAAYFCASSPHPDGNTIYFGEGSWLTVV.

The chain couples TRBV23-1 to TRBJ1-2, with TRBD1 as a possible D gene (6 bases). TRBV23-1 is an ORF for which the function is uncertain. This CDR3 has 16 residues. V lost 3 bases and J lost 2, with 16 bases in between. The CDR3 spells CASSHPLGQSNYGYTF. The CDR3 nucleotides are TGCGCCAGCAGTCATCCCTTAGGACAGTCCAACTATGGCTACACCTTC.